This entry features one T cell receptor (beta chain) sequence. The entry originates in a study of T cell responses to AZD1222 COVID-19 vaccine. From germline, CDR1 is MNHEY and CDR2 SMNVEV (reference sequence). CDR3 length equals 14 residues. Trimming shortened V by 2 bases and J by 6 bases, and 11 bases separated the two germline ends. Using immunoSEQ multiplex PCR, the repertoire was profiled, and TCRdb retains in-frame clones only, with some absent. The sample lists about 160,000 clones; 92% were seen once. The chain links TRBV27 to TRBJ2-1, with TRBD2 as a possible D gene (7 bases). The sample here was peripheral blood, taken on day 0 of MenACWY control vaccination. The receptor's source is an adult in good health. The chain's CDR3 is CASSLGGAFNEQFF. The CDR3 region has the DNA TGTGCCAGCAGTTTAGGGGGGGCGTTCAATGAGCAGTTCTTC.